This TCR beta chain appears in the sequencing data of a study of T cell clones after liver transplantation. The wider study: Three of eight recipients were HCV-positive; others had non-autoimmune, non-viral indications. General observations from the study: Low donor cell numbers restricted donor-reactive repertoire measurement in a couple of subjects. A significant post-transplant drop in circulating graft-donor-reactive CD4 TCRbeta sequences occurred in most of the 8 subjects.

The V end lost 0 bases, the J end lost 6 bases, and 12 bases lay between the germline ends. The CDR3 length is 14 residues. Germline assignment: CDR1 SGDLS and CDR2 YYNGEE. Sequenced by immunoSEQ multiplex PCR; TCRdb stores in-frame clones only, minus some. The repertoire has roughly 100,000 clones, around 84% of them found once; the top ten carry less than 3%. With regard to this clone: Its antigen is unknown.

Source: CD4+ T cells from blood, taken approximately 50 months after liver transplant. The V gene is TRBV9, the J gene TRBJ1-2; TRBD1 is a possible D gene (6 bases). This TCR was sampled from a human patient who received a liver transplant. Some T cells may be graft donor cells. CDR3 loop: CASSVAVGANGYTF. The DNA of the CDR3 is TGTGCCAGCAGCGTAGCTGTGGGGGCAAATGGCTACACCTTC.